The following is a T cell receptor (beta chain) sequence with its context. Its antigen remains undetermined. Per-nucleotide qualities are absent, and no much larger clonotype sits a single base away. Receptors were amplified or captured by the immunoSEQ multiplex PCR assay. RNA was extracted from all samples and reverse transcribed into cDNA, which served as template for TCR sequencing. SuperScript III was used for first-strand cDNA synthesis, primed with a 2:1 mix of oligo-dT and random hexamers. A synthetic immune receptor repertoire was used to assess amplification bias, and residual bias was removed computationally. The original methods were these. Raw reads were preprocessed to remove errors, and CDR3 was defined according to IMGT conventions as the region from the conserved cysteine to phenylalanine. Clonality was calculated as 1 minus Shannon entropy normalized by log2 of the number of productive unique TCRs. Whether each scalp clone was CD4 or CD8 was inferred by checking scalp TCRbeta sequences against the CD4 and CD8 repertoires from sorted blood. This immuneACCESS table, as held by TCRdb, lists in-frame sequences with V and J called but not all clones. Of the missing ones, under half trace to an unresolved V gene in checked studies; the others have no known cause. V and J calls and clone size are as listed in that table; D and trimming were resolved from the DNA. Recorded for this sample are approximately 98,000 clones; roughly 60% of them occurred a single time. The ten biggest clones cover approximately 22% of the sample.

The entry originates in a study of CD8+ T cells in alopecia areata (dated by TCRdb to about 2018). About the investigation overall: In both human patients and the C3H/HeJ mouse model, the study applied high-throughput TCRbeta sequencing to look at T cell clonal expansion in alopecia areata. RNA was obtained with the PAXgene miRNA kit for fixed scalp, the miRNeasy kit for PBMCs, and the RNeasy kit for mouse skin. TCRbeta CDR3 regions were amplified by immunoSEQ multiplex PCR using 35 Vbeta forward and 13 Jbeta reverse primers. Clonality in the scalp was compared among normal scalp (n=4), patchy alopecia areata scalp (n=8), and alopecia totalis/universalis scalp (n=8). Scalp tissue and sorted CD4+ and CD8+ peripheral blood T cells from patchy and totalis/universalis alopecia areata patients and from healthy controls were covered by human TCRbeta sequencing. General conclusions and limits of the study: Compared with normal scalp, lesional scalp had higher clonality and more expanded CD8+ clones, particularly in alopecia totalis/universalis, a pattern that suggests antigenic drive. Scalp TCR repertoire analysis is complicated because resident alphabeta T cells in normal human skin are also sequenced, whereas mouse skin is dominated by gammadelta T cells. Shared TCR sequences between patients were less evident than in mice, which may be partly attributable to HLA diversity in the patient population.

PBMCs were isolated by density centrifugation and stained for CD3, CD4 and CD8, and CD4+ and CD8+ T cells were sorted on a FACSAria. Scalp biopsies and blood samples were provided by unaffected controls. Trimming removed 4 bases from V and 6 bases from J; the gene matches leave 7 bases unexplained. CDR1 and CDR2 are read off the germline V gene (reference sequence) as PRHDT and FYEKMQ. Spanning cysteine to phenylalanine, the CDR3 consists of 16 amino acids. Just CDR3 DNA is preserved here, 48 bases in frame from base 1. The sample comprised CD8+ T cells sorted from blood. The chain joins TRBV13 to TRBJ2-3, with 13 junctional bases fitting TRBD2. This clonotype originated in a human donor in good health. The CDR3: CASSSAGTSGEDTQYF. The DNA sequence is TGTGCCAGCAGCTCTGCCGGGACTAGCGGGGAGGATACGCAGTATTTT.